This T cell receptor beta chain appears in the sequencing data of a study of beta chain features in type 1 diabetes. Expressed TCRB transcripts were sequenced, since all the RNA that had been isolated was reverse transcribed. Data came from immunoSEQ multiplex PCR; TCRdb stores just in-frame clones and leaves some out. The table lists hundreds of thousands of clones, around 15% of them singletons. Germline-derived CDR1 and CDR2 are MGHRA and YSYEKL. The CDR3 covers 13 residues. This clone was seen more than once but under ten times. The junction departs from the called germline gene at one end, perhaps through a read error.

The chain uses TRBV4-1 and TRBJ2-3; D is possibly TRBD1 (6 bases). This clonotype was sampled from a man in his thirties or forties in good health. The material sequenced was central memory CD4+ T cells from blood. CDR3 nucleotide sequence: TGTGCCAGCAGCCTCTACAGGGAGCATACGCAGTATTTT. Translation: CASSLYREHTQYF.